A selection of T cell receptor beta chains follows, all from one sample in a study of T cell repertoires in cytomegalovirus infection. TCRdb re-called the reads through MiXCR, storing one row per CDR3 protein. The sample has 400,000 to 600,000 distinct CDR3 sequences, about 39% seen once. These receptors have no identified antigens. Source: cultured PBMCs, taken from culture after CMV antigen stimulation. All receptors come from a human donor in good health (CMV status not recorded). Some clones in this sample may be carry-over from other donors' samples. Both conserved end residues are part of each CDR3. Fields, in order: J gene, D gene, V gene, CDR3 protein. D genes are given only for firm matches.

J: TRBJ2-1
D: -
V: TRBV6-8
CDR3: CASSYSNSLNNEQFF

J: TRBJ2-2
D: TRBD1
V: TRBV7-9
CDR3: CASSFFDRVGELFF

J: TRBJ2-1
D: -
V: TRBV9
CDR3: CASSPTLANEQFF

J: TRBJ1-2
D: -
V: TRBV7-2
CDR3: CASTPLRAANYGYTF

J: TRBJ2-7
D: -
V: TRBV7-2
CDR3: CASSLEGGDEQYF

J: TRBJ2-1
D: -
V: TRBV12-3/TRBV12-4
CDR3: CASGPRGWREDEQFF

J: TRBJ2-7
D: -
V: TRBV28
CDR3: CASSFSVDSSSYEQYF

J: TRBJ1-1
D: -
V: TRBV12-3/TRBV12-4
CDR3: CASSTQGNTEAFF

J: TRBJ2-1
D: TRBD1
V: TRBV5-1
CDR3: CASSLGQGLYNEQFF

J: TRBJ2-3
D: TRBD2
V: TRBV7-2
CDR3: CASSDTSGGNTQYF

J: TRBJ2-3
D: -
V: TRBV12-3/TRBV12-4
CDR3: CASSPPPQWAQYF

J: TRBJ2-5
D: -
V: TRBV12-3/TRBV12-4
CDR3: CASRDPGEETQYF

J: TRBJ2-7
D: TRBD1
V: TRBV6-6
CDR3: CASSYPVTGDDYEQYF

J: TRBJ2-1
D: -
V: TRBV5-1
CDR3: CASSPGAGGYEQFF

J: TRBJ1-5
D: TRBD1
V: TRBV6-1
CDR3: CASRTGTGGQPQHF

J: TRBJ1-1
D: -
V: TRBV20-1
CDR3: CSARDSGTEAFF

J: TRBJ2-1
D: TRBD2
V: TRBV4-1
CDR3: CASSQEGRTSGDNEQFF

J: TRBJ1-2
D: -
V: TRBV29-1
CDR3: CSALGQILGYTF

J: TRBJ2-1
D: -
V: TRBV6-6
CDR3: CASSYRPSSYNEQFF

J: TRBJ2-7
D: -
V: TRBV7-9
CDR3: CASSPDRPYEQYF

J: TRBJ2-7
D: -
V: TRBV27
CDR3: CASSSIPPYEQYF

J: TRBJ2-5
D: -
V: TRBV7-9
CDR3: CASSHRSPLAETQYF

J: TRBJ2-7
D: TRBD1
V: TRBV4-1
CDR3: CASSQDQGQGLFEQYF

J: TRBJ2-7
D: -
V: TRBV7-8
CDR3: CASSYRVSLYEQYF

J: TRBJ2-7
D: TRBD2
V: TRBV7-2
CDR3: CASSGFAGTSVYEQYF

J: TRBJ2-2
D: -
V: TRBV10-3
CDR3: CATTTSFGELFF

J: TRBJ2-5
D: -
V: TRBV6-6
CDR3: CASSYWGGPQETQYF

J: TRBJ2-2
D: -
V: TRBV28
CDR3: CASSTVSIPLNTGELFF

J: TRBJ2-3
D: -
V: TRBV7-2
CDR3: CASSLRGSTDTQYF

J: TRBJ1-6
D: -
V: TRBV7-4
CDR3: CASSLSASNSPLHF

J: TRBJ2-3
D: TRBD2
V: TRBV20-1
CDR3: CSASRGSGRTDTQYF

J: TRBJ2-5
D: -
V: TRBV12-3/TRBV12-4
CDR3: CASSLFQETQYF

J: TRBJ2-5
D: TRBD2
V: TRBV3-1
CDR3: CASRTSGLQETQYF

J: TRBJ2-5
D: TRBD1
V: TRBV2
CDR3: CASSGQDRARTQYF

J: TRBJ2-1
D: TRBD2
V: TRBV6-2/TRBV6-3
CDR3: CASTSSGSRGNEQFF

J: TRBJ1-1
D: -
V: TRBV5-4
CDR3: CASSLEPRAGENTEAFF

J: TRBJ2-4
D: -
V: TRBV7-8
CDR3: CASSQGVNIQYF

J: TRBJ2-1
D: -
V: TRBV6-6
CDR3: CASSYYSDNEQFF

J: TRBJ2-2
D: -
V: TRBV7-2
CDR3: CASSIGGTGERFF

J: TRBJ2-5
D: TRBD2
V: TRBV7-2
CDR3: CASSLGRRGGWETQYF

J: TRBJ2-1
D: -
V: TRBV7-7
CDR3: CASSLGPVRSEQFF

J: TRBJ2-1
D: -
V: TRBV7-2
CDR3: CASSLVAGGWGRYGDEQFF

J: TRBJ2-1
D: -
V: TRBV25-1
CDR3: CASSDRYLVYNEQFF

J: TRBJ2-5
D: -
V: TRBV5-4
CDR3: CASSLVHLEAQETQYF

J: TRBJ1-5
D: -
V: TRBV7-8
CDR3: CASSLTAQGPQHF

J: TRBJ2-1
D: TRBD2
V: TRBV6-1
CDR3: CASSRGGSEQFF

J: TRBJ2-5
D: TRBD2
V: TRBV7-2
CDR3: CASSLARGGKGTQYF

J: TRBJ2-2
D: -
V: TRBV5-1
CDR3: CASSVSLSTGELFF

J: TRBJ2-7
D: -
V: TRBV2
CDR3: CATKDGLFEQYF

J: TRBJ2-7
D: -
V: TRBV5-4
CDR3: CASSRRDASYEQYF

J: TRBJ1-1
D: -
V: TRBV19
CDR3: CASSIKEGMTEAFF

J: TRBJ2-5
D: -
V: TRBV7-2
CDR3: CASSFPSVDQETQYF

J: TRBJ2-7
D: TRBD2
V: TRBV5-4
CDR3: CASSISSGRGYEQYF